This T cell receptor beta chain was retrieved from a study of T cell responses to AZD1222 COVID-19 vaccine. The wider study: Pooled in the analysis were second doses at about 4 or about 12 weeks.

Study-level findings and limits: Clonal diversity was possibly underestimated; the donors were predominantly white British and more often female. Unmutated variant regions reportedly attract nearly half of all spike-specific TCRs.

Note on this clone: Antigen unknown.

Sequenced by immunoSEQ multiplex PCR; TCRdb stores in-frame clones only, minus some. The sample consists of around 180,000 clones, about 94% of them appearing once. V was pared by 2 bases and J by 6 bases, with 13 bases between. The CDR3 contains 13 residues. Germline-derived CDR1 and CDR2 are GTSNPN and SVGIG (reference sequence). This TCR was recovered from an adult in good health. J is TRBJ1-1 and V is TRBV30; D is undetermined. The sequencing used peripheral blood, collected on day 0 of AZD1222 vaccination. CDR3 loop: CAWSPTPRAEAFF. The CDR3 DNA sequence: TGTGCCTGGAGTCCTACCCCGCGCGCTGAAGCTTTCTTT.